This T cell receptor beta chain was profiled in a study of PD-L1 blockade in urothelial cancer. Across the whole study: Most patients, about nine tenths of the roughly 30, were males with bladder-origin cancer.

The protocol was immunoSEQ multiplex PCR, while the TCRdb copy is restricted to in-frame clones and leaves out a portion. In the table there are roughly 63,000 clones, roughly 79% of which are singletons. The CDR3 extends over 15 amino acids. The J segment lost 0 bases and the V segment lost 6 bases, leaving 5 bases of the junction unmatched. In germline, CDR1 is MNHEY, CDR2 SMNVEV (reference sequence). Stated time point: pretreatment peripheral blood. Metastatic or locally advanced urothelial carcinoma was present in the patients. The sample was PBMCs, taken around atezolizumab (anti-PD-L1) treatment. The TCR originated in a man in his sixties or seventies with urothelial cancer. The gene calls are TRBV27 and TRBJ1-2; 9 bases align to TRBD1. CDR3 coding DNA: TGTGCCAGCAGCCCACGACAGGGGGCTAACTATGGCTACACCTTC. Protein sequence: CASSPRQGANYGYTF.